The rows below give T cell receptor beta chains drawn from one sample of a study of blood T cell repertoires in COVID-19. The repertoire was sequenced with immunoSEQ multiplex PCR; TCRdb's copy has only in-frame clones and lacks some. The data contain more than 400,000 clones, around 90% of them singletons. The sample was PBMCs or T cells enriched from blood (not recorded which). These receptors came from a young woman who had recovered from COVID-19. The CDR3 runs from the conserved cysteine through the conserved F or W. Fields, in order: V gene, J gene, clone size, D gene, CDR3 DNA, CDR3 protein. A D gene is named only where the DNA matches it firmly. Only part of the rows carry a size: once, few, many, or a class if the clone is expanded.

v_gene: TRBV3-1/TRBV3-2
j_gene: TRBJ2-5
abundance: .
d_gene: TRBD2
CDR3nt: TGTGCCAGCAGCCTGCAGGGACTAGGAAGTGCCCAGTACTTC
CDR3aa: CASSLQGLGSAQYF

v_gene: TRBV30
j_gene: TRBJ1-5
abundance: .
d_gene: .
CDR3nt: TGTGCCTGGAGCCTAGACAGTAGCAATCAGCCCCAGCATTTT
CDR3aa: CAWSLDSSNQPQHF

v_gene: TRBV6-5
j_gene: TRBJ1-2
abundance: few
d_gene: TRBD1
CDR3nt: TGTGCCAGCAGCAGGACAGGGGATGATCATGGCTACACCTTC
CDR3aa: CASSRTGDDHGYTF

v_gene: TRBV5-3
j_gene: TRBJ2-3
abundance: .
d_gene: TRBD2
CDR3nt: TGTGCCAGAAGCTTGCGGCTAGCGGTCTATAGCACAGATACGCAGTATTTT
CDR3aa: CARSLRLAVYSTDTQYF

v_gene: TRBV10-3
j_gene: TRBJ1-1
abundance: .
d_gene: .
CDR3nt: TGTGCCATCAGTGAGTATAACGGTAATGAAGCTTTCTTT
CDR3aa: CAISEYNGNEAFF

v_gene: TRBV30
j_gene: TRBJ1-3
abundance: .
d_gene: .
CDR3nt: TGTGCCTGGACCTCCGGGGGAAACACCATATATTTT
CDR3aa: CAWTSGGNTIYF

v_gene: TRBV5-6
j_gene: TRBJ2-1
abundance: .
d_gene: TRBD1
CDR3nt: TGTGCCAGCAGCTTGGGGGACAGGGGTGAGCAGTTCTTC
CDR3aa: CASSLGDRGEQFF

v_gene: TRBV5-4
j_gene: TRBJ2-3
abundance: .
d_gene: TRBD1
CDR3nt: TGTGCCAGCAGCTCGACAGGGAGCACAGATACGCAGTATTTT
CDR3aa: CASSSTGSTDTQYF

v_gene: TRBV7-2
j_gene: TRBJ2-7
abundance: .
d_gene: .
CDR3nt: TGTGCCAGCAGCTTACAGGGTAACGAGCAGTACTTC
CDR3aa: CASSLQGNEQYF

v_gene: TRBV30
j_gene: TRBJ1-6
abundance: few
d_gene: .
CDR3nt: TGTGCCTGGAGTGTAGCGGCGGGGCTGGGGGCCCTCCACTTT
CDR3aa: CAWSVAAGLGALHF

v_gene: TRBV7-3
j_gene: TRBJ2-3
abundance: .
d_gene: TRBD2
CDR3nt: TGTGCCAGCAGCCCTGGGACTAGCGGGGGAGGAGATACGCAGTATTTT
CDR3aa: CASSPGTSGGGDTQYF

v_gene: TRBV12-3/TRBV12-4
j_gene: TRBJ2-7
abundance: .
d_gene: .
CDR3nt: TGTGCCAGCAGTTTGGCTAGGGGCTACGAGCAGTACTTC
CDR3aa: CASSLARGYEQYF

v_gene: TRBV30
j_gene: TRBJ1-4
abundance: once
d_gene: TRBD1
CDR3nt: TGTGCCTGCTACCGGGGACAGGAAAATGAAAAACTGTTTTTT
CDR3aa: CACYRGQENEKLFF

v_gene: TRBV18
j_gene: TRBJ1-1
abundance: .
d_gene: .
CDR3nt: TGTGCCAGCTTAACGAGCGGTGCATTTAACACTGAAGCTTTCTTT
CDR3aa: CASLTSGAFNTEAFF

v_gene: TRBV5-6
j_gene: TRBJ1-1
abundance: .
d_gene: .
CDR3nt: TGTGCCAGCAGCTTTCACAGGGCCCTGAACACTGAAGCTTTCTTT
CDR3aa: CASSFHRALNTEAFF

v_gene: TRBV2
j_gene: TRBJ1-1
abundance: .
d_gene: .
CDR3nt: TGTGCCAGCCGTCGACCCGGGTACGGAAACACTGAAGCTTTCTTT
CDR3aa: CASRRPGYGNTEAFF

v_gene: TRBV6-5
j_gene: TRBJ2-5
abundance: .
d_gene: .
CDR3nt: TGTGCCAGTAGCCTTGGTCACCAAGAGACCCAGTACTTC
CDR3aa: CASSLGHQETQYF

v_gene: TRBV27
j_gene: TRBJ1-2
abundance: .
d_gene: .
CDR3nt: TGTGCCAGCCAGACGGCAGTCTGGGAGGGCTACACCTTC
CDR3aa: CASQTAVWEGYTF

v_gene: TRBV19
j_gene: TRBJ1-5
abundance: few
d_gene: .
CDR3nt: TGTGCCAGTAGTATAGGGGTCAGGGATCAGCCCCAGCATTTT
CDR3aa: CASSIGVRDQPQHF

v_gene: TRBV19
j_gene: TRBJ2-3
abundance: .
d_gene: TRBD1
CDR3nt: TGTGCCAGTAGTTCGGGACAGCTCACAGATACGCAGTATTTT
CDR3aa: CASSSGQLTDTQYF